These 11 T cell receptor beta chains came from one sample sequenced in a study of cytomegalovirus exposure and HLA in healthy donors. PCR primers comprised 60 Vbeta and 13 Jbeta primers. The repertoire was sequenced with immunoSEQ multiplex PCR; TCRdb's copy has only in-frame clones and lacks some. The sample records over 110,000 clones, roughly two thirds being singletons. The sample was PBMCs. Every receptor here comes from a woman in her 40s in good health and CMV-seronegative.

This chain uses TRBV11-2 with TRBJ2-1, with 7 bases identical to TRBD1. V shed 4 bases, J shed 1 base, and the junction held 4 bases outside the gene matches. Germline V gene lookup returns CDR1 SGHAT and CDR2 FQNNGV. CDR3 size: 15 residues. The CDR3 region has the DNA TGTGCCAGCAGCTCTTACAGGGGTTCCTACAATGAGCAGTTCTTC. The encoded protein is CASSSYRGSYNEQFF.

The chain is built from TRBV15 and TRBJ2-3; tentatively, D is TRBD2 (5 bases). The CDR3 sequence is 13 residues long. Trimming stripped 5 bases from V and 3 bases from J, with 9 bases between. Germline CDR1 and CDR2: LNHNV and YYDKDF (reference sequence). The CDR3 nucleotides are TGTGCCACCAGCGGGGAGACGACAGATACGCAGTATTTT. Encoded protein: CATSGETTDTQYF.

The genes are TRBV6-1 and TRBJ2-1; 7 bases align to TRBD1. CDR1 is MNHNS and CDR2 is SASEGT in the germline V gene. The CDR3 covers 11 residues. CDR3 region: CAYRGYNEQFF. The CDR3, as DNA: TGTGCTTACAGGGGCTACAATGAGCAGTTCTTC.

The rearrangement joins TRBV20-1 to TRBJ2-7; 8 nucleotides match TRBD1. V lost 5 bases and J lost 8; bases outside the gene matches: 5. The CDR3 sequence is 11 residues long. Germline CDR1 reads DFQATT; CDR2 reads SNEGSKA (reference sequence). The CDR3 DNA reads TGCAGTGCTTTGACAGGGGCTAAGCAGTACTTC. As protein: CSALTGAKQYF.

This rearrangement joins TRBV7-2 to TRBJ2-7; TRBD2 aligns across 8 bases. V lost 5 bases, J lost 2 bases, and 5 bases stayed unmatched. Per germline, CDR1 SGHTA and CDR2 FQGNSA. The CDR3 has 14 amino acids. The chain's CDR3 is CASSATSGPYEQYV. In DNA form, the CDR3 reads TGTGCCAGCAGCGCTACTAGCGGACCCTACGAGCAGTACGTC.

This clone was detected a few times. The chain has TRBV4-3 and TRBJ2-1; TRBD2 matches at 7 bases. Trimming cost V 0 bases and J 9 bases; bases outside gene matches: 2. This CDR3 is 13 amino acids long. The V gene's germline CDR1 is LGHNA and CDR2 YSLEER. The CDR3 loop reads CASSQDRGVEQFF. Written as DNA, the CDR3 is TGCGCCAGCAGCCAAGATCGGGGGGTTGAGCAGTTCTTC.

The chain links TRBV5-6 to TRBJ1-1; D may be TRBD1 (5 bases). CDR3 length: 15 residues. CDR1 and CDR2 (germline): SGHDT, YYEEEE. The V end lost 4 bases, the J end lost 0 bases, and 13 bases lay between the germline ends. CDR3 coding DNA: TGTGCCAGCAGCGGCACGACAGACATGAACACTGAAGCTTTCTTT. This encodes CASSGTTDMNTEAFF. Complete variable domain (other parts from reference TRBV5-6 and TRBJ1-1): DAGVTQSPTHLIKTRGQQVTLRCSPKSGHDTVSWYQQALGQGPQFIFQYYEEEERQRGNFPDRFSGHQFPNYSSELNVNALLLGDSALYLCASSGTTDMNTEAFFGQGTRLTVV.

The chain uses TRBV28 and TRBJ2-7; 8 nucleotides line up with TRBD2. This CDR3 spans 14 amino acids. Losses at the gene ends were 2 bases for V and 6 bases for J; bases not matched to a gene: 6. Germline CDR1 is MDHEN and CDR2 is SYDVKM. DNA for the CDR3: TGTGCCAGCAGTTTAGCGGGGGGCGCGAGCGAGCAGTACGTC. Protein product: CASSLAGGASEQYV.

V usage is TRBV18 and J usage is TRBJ2-1, with 14 nucleotides matching TRBD2. CDR3 length: 16 residues. Per germline, CDR1 KGHSH and CDR2 LQKENI. The ends lost 3 bases at V and 7 bases at J; junction bases unmatched: 5. In DNA, the CDR3 is TGTGCCAGCTCACCCCCCGGGACTAGCGGGGGTAATGAGCAGTTCTTC. Translation: CASSPPGTSGGNEQFF.

The chain combines TRBV7-2 with TRBJ2-3, with a possible D match to TRBD2 (7 bases). Germline CDR1 and CDR2: SGHTA and FQGNSA. V shed 3 bases and J shed 2 bases, with 18 bases lying between them. This CDR3 is built from 17 residues. CDR3 region: CASSFSVRGASTDTQYF. The CDR3 nucleotides read TGTGCCAGCAGCTTTTCGGTACGGGGGGCCTCCACAGATACGCAGTATTTT.

The chain links TRBV20-1 to TRBJ1-1, with TRBD1 identical over 7 bases. Germline trimming cut 3 bases from V and 14 bases from J; bases unmatched to any gene: 9. Germline CDR1 is DFQATT and CDR2 is SNEGSKA (reference sequence). This CDR3 spans 11 amino acids. The DNA for the CDR3 is TGCAGTGCTAGTGGCGACAGGGCTAACTTCTTT. This encodes CSASGDRANFF.